Listed below are T cell receptor beta chains from one sample, sequenced in a study of blood T cells in healthy people across ages. TCRdb used MiXCR to reprocess the 5' RACE reads, holding one entry per CDR3 protein. This sample yields around 2 million distinct CDR3 sequences, of which approximately 40% are seen a single time; about 21% belongs to the top ten. The specimen was blood. The receptors originated from a human donor in good health. Each CDR3 is given with its conserved first and last residue. D genes are given only for firm matches. Some rows mark clone size as missing; the rest say once, few, many or name a class of expanded clone.

CDR3 DNA: TGTGCCAGCAGTTACCGAGACAGGGATTCACCCCTCCACTTT
CDR3 protein: CASSYRDRDSPLHF
clone size: few
D gene: TRBD1
J gene: TRBJ1-6
V gene: TRBV6-6

CDR3 DNA: TGCGCCAGCAGCTTGACTCCACAACGTTCCTACGAGCAGTACTTC
CDR3 protein: CASSLTPQRSYEQYF
clone size: NA
D gene: NA
J gene: TRBJ2-7
V gene: TRBV5-1

CDR3 DNA: TGCGCCAGCAGCCTGCGGACAGCGCTCACGGACGAGCAGTACTTC
CDR3 protein: CASSLRTALTDEQYF
clone size: few
D gene: NA
J gene: TRBJ2-7
V gene: TRBV4-1

CDR3 DNA: TGTGCCAGCAGTTCCTTCACGACGCAACTGGACACTGAAGCTTTCTTT
CDR3 protein: CASSSFTTQLDTEAFF
clone size: NA
D gene: NA
J gene: TRBJ1-1
V gene: TRBV6-5

CDR3 DNA: TGCGCCAGCAAGCACTCCACGGGACAGGGCTACGAGCAGTACTTC
CDR3 protein: CASKHSTGQGYEQYF
clone size: NA
D gene: TRBD1
J gene: TRBJ2-7
V gene: TRBV5-1

CDR3 DNA: TGTGCCAGCAGCCTCGGACAGGCCTTTGTGACCCAGTACTTC
CDR3 protein: CASSLGQAFVTQYF
clone size: NA
D gene: TRBD1
J gene: TRBJ2-5
V gene: TRBV5-6

CDR3 DNA: TGCGCCAGCAGCCCCCTGGCTAGCGGGCCTCAAGAGACCCAGTACTTC
CDR3 protein: CASSPLASGPQETQYF
clone size: few
D gene: TRBD2
J gene: TRBJ2-5
V gene: TRBV4-1

CDR3 DNA: TGCAGTGCCTCGACAGACCGTACCTACGAGCAGTACTTC
CDR3 protein: CSASTDRTYEQYF
clone size: few
D gene: NA
J gene: TRBJ2-7
V gene: TRBV20-1

CDR3 DNA: TGTGCCAGCAGCTTAGCCCACAGGCAGGGGATCTCCTACGAGCAGTACTTC
CDR3 protein: CASSLAHRQGISYEQYF
clone size: NA
D gene: NA
J gene: TRBJ2-7
V gene: TRBV7-8

CDR3 DNA: TGTGCCAGCAGTACCGGGACACGCGGGGGGGATGAGCAGTTCTTC
CDR3 protein: CASSTGTRGGDEQFF
clone size: NA
D gene: TRBD2
J gene: TRBJ2-1
V gene: TRBV9

CDR3 DNA: TGTGCCAGCAGCTTACAGGAGGAAGGGGAGAAGCAGTACTTC
CDR3 protein: CASSLQEEGEKQYF
clone size: few
D gene: NA
J gene: TRBJ2-7
V gene: TRBV7-9

CDR3 DNA: TGTGCCAGCAGTACGGGACCCGAGACAGGGTATAACTATGGCTACACCTTC
CDR3 protein: CASSTGPETGYNYGYTF
clone size: few
D gene: TRBD1
J gene: TRBJ1-2
V gene: TRBV6-1

CDR3 DNA: TGTGCCAGCAGTTCGGGACTAGTCGCCTACGAGCAGTACTTC
CDR3 protein: CASSSGLVAYEQYF
clone size: few
D gene: TRBD2
J gene: TRBJ2-7
V gene: TRBV6-2/TRBV6-3

CDR3 DNA: TGTGCCAGCAGCCTTACATACCGGGACAGGGCCAGGTACGAGCAGTACTTC
CDR3 protein: CASSLTYRDRARYEQYF
clone size: NA
D gene: TRBD1
J gene: TRBJ2-7
V gene: TRBV11-2

CDR3 DNA: TGTGCCAGCAGCCAAGATCCGGGTGTCACTGAAGCTTTCTTT
CDR3 protein: CASSQDPGVTEAFF
clone size: NA
D gene: NA
J gene: TRBJ1-1
V gene: TRBV3-1

CDR3 DNA: TGTGCCAGCACCCTAACCGGGACAGGGAACTATGGCTACACCTTC
CDR3 protein: CASTLTGTGNYGYTF
clone size: NA
D gene: TRBD1
J gene: TRBJ1-2
V gene: TRBV6-2/TRBV6-3

CDR3 DNA: TGTGCCAGCAGCTTATTCGGGGGGCGTAGCACAGATACGCAGTATTTT
CDR3 protein: CASSLFGGRSTDTQYF
clone size: NA
D gene: NA
J gene: TRBJ2-3
V gene: TRBV7-2

CDR3 DNA: TGCAGTGCGCGACGGGACAGCTCCTACGAGCAGTACTTC
CDR3 protein: CSARRDSSYEQYF
clone size: many
D gene: TRBD1
J gene: TRBJ2-7
V gene: TRBV20-1

CDR3 DNA: TGCAGTGCTAGAGATAGGAGGGGCGGGTCCTTGTATGGCTACACCTTC
CDR3 protein: CSARDRRGGSLYGYTF
clone size: few
D gene: NA
J gene: TRBJ1-2
V gene: TRBV20-1